A single sample is the source of the 14 T cell receptor beta chains below, sequenced in a study of blood T cell repertoires in COVID-19. Sequenced by immunoSEQ multiplex PCR; TCRdb stores in-frame clones only, minus some. The sample has roughly 110,000 clones, around 80% seen once; the top ten hold 4% to 5.5%. The sample comprised peripheral blood. The receptors shown here come from a man between 65 and 85 years old with acute or convalescent COVID-19.

The genes are TRBV2 and TRBJ2-5; perhaps TRBD2 as D (6 bases). The length of the CDR3 is 13 residues. Per the germline V gene, CDR1 is SNHLY and CDR2 is FYNNEI. V was pared by 5 bases and J by 4 bases, with 11 bases between. The CDR3 DNA reads TGTGCCAGCAGTCTCAGGAGGGGAGAGACCCAGTACTTC. Translated, it gives CASSLRRGETQYF.

This clone was observed once. The rearrangement links TRBV18 to TRBJ1-5; TRBD1 matches at 11 bases. Per the germline V gene, CDR1 is KGHSH and CDR2 is LQKENI. V was clipped by 5 bases and J by 0 bases; unmatched bases: 6. The CDR3 length is 17 residues. The CDR3 reads CASSAGQGAPSNQPQHF. Written as DNA, the CDR3 is TGTGCCAGCTCAGCTGGACAGGGGGCCCCTAGCAATCAGCCCCAGCATTTT.

The rearrangement uses TRBV27 and TRBJ1-6; TRBD1 is a possible D gene (5 bases). Trimming removed 5 bases from V and 7 bases from J, with 15 bases in between. This CDR3 comprises 15 residues. Germline-derived CDR1 and CDR2 are MNHEY and SMNVEV (reference sequence). The CDR3 region has the DNA TGTGCCAGCAGTCCGACGGCAGGGAGGAATTCACCCCTCCACTTT. This codes for CASSPTAGRNSPLHF.

The chain combines TRBV5-1 with TRBJ2-7; 12 bases are a match to TRBD2. V dropped 3 bases and J dropped 3; count of bases not matched to a gene: 4. The CDR3 length is 15 residues. The germline gives CDR1 SGHRS, CDR2 YFSETQ. In DNA, the CDR3 is TGCGCCAGCAGCTCTACGGGACTAGCGGGCTACGAGCAGTACTTC. It translates to CASSSTGLAGYEQYF.

The chain carries TRBV9 and TRBJ2-7, with D perhaps matching TRBD1 (5 bases). The CDR3 extends over 14 amino acids. The V end was cut by 4 bases, the J end by 3 bases, with 14 bases between. Germline V gene lookup returns CDR1 SGDLS and CDR2 YYNGEE. Here the CDR3 DNA reads TGTGCCAGCAGCCCCGACAGTACTATCTACGAGCAGTACTTC. It translates to CASSPDSTIYEQYF.

J is TRBJ2-5 and V is TRBV27, with D possibly matching TRBD1 (6 bases). CDR3 length: 12 residues. Germline V CDR1 and CDR2: MNHEY, SMNVEV (reference sequence). Trimming took off 6 bases at V and 1 base at J, with 6 bases between the two ends. The CDR3 is CASRGAQETQYF. CDR3 coding DNA: TGTGCCAGCAGGGGGGCCCAAGAGACCCAGTACTTC.

The chain couples TRBV11-2 to TRBJ1-1; D gene ambiguous. Trimming shortened V by 2 bases and J by 5 bases, and 12 bases separated the two germline ends. The CDR3 is 14 amino acids. Germline-derived CDR1 and CDR2 are SGHAT and FQNNGV. CDR3 sequence: CASSLKEGKTEAFF. As DNA, the CDR3 is TGTGCCAGCAGCTTAAAAGAGGGAAAGACTGAAGCTTTCTTT.

The genes are TRBV27 and TRBJ1-1; 7 nucleotides line up with TRBD1. The J segment lost 1 base and the V segment lost 7 bases, leaving 15 bases of the junction unmatched. The CDR3 is 17 amino acids. CDR1 and CDR2 from the germline V gene are MNHEY and SMNVEV (reference sequence). DNA of the CDR3: TGTGCCAGCACCCTGATGTCGACAGGGCGGCCGAACACTGAAGCTTTCTTT. Translating it yields CASTLMSTGRPNTEAFF.

The chain joins TRBV7-9 to TRBJ1-3; a possible D gene is TRBD1 (6 bases). Germline V CDR1 and CDR2: SEHNR, FQNEAQ (reference sequence). The ends were cut back, 4 bases at V and 2 bases at J, with 12 bases in the middle. The CDR3 is made up of 15 amino acids. In DNA, the CDR3 is TGTGCCAGCAGCTCTACAGGGACGACTGGAAACACCATATATTTT. Its translation is CASSSTGTTGNTIYF.

In nucleotides, the CDR3 is TGCGCCAGCAGCGTAAGGTCCGGGACTAGCGGGGACAATGAGCAGTTCTTC. It translates to CASSVRSGTSGDNEQFF. This chain links TRBV5-1 with TRBJ2-1, with TRBD2 matching over 13 bases. CDR1 SGHRS and CDR2 YFSETQ come from the germline V gene. The length of the CDR3 is 17 residues. V shed 4 bases, J shed 5 bases, and the junction held 9 bases outside the gene matches.

The genes are TRBV5-1 and TRBJ2-1; tentative D call: TRBD1 (7 bases). The CDR3 sequence is 15 residues long. The V gene lost 0 bases and the J gene lost 8 bases, with 15 bases spanning the gap. Germline V CDR1 and CDR2: SGHRS, YFSETQ. The CDR3 here is CASSLGQGGGDEQFF. CDR3 in DNA: TGCGCCAGCAGCTTGGGGCAGGGGGGCGGCGATGAGCAGTTCTTC.

The chain carries TRBV5-1 and TRBJ1-6; D gene unclear. The CDR3 contains 14 residues. Germline CDR1 reads SGHRS; CDR2 reads YFSETQ. Trimming removed 4 bases at V and 9 bases at J, with 14 bases between. Here the CDR3 DNA reads TGCGCCAGCAGCCTAGGATGGTCGAGTTCACCCCTCCACTTT. Translating it yields CASSLGWSSSPLHF.

This clone was detected once. The CDR3 reads CASSIWGGEAYGYTF. The DNA for the CDR3 is TGTGCCAGTAGTATCTGGGGAGGGGAAGCCTATGGCTACACCTTC. The chain has TRBV19 and TRBJ1-2; TRBD1 might be the D (5 bases). Trimming removed 3 bases from V and 4 bases from J, with 15 bases in between. CDR1 LNHDA and CDR2 SQIVND come from the germline V gene (reference sequence). The CDR3 has 15 residues.

J is TRBJ1-2 and V is TRBV11-2; tentatively, D is TRBD1 (5 bases). Per germline, CDR1 SGHAT and CDR2 FQNNGV. With 6 bases removed from V and 5 bases from J, the gap between germline ends came to 19 bases. The CDR3 is 15 residues long. The CDR3 sequence: CASSRLPTGEYGYTF. The CDR3 DNA reads TGTGCCAGCAGTCGACTCCCGACGGGGGAGTATGGCTACACCTTC.